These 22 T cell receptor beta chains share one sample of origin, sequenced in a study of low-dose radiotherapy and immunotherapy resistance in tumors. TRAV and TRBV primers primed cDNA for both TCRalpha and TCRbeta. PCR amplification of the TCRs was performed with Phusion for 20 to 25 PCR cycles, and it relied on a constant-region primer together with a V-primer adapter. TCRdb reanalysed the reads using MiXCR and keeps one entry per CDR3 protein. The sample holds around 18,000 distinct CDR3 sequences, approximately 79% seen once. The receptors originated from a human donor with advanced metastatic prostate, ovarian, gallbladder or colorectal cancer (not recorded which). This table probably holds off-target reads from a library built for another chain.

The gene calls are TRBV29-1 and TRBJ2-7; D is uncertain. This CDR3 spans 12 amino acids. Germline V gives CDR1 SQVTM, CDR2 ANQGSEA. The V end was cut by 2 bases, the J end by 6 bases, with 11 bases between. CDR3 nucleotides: TGCAGCGTTGAACGAGTGTACGGCGAGCAGTACTTC. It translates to CSVERVYGEQYF.

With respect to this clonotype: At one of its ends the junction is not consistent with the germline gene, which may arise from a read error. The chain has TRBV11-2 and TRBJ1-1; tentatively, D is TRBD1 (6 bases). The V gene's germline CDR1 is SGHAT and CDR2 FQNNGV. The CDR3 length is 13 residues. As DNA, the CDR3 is TGTGCCAGCAGCTTAGGTCGGACAGCTGATGCTTTCTTT. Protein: CASSLGRTADAFF.

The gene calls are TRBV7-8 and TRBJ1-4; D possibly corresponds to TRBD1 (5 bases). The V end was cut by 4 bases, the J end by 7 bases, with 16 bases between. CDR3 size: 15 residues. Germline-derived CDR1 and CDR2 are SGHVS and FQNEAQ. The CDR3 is CASSSRQSMGEKLFF. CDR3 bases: TGTGCCAGCAGCTCACGACAGTCCATGGGTGAAAAACTGTTTTTT. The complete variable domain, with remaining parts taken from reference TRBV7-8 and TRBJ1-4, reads GAGVSQSPRYKVAKRGQDVALRCDPISGHVSLFWYQQALGQGPEFLTYFQNEAQLDKSGLPSDRFFAERPEGSVSTLKIQRTQQEDSAVYLCASSSRQSMGEKLFFGSGTQLSVL.

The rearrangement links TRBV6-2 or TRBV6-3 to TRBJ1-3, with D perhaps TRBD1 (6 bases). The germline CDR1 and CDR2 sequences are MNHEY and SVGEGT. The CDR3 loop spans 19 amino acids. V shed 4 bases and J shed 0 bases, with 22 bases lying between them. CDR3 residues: CASSSLPGVGGYSGNTIYF. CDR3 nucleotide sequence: TGTGCCAGCAGTTCACTACCTGGAGTAGGGGGATACTCTGGAAACACCATATATTTT.

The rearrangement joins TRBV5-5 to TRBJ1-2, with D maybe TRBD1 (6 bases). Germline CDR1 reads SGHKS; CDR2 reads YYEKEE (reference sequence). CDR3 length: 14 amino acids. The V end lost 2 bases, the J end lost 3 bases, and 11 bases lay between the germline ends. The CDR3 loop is CASSLQGVDYGYTF. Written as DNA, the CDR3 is TGTGCCAGCAGCTTACAGGGAGTAGACTATGGCTACACCTTC.

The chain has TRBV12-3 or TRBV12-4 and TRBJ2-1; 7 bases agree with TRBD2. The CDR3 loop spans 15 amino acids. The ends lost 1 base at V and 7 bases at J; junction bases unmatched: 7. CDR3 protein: CASSLGLALRNEQFF. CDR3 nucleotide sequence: TGTGCCAGCAGTTTAGGACTAGCTCTCAGGAATGAGCAGTTCTTC.

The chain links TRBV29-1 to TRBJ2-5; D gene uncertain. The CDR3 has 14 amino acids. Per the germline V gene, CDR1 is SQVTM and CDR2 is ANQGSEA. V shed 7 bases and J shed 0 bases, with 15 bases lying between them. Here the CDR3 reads CSALLAGHQETQYF. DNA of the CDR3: TGCAGCGCTCTACTCGCAGGCCACCAAGAGACCCAGTACTTC.

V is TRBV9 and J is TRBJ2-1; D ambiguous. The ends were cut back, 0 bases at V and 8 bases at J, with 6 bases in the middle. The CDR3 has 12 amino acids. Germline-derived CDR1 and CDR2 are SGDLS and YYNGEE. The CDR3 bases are TGTGCCAGCAGCGTAGCGGGCCATGAGCAGTTCTTC. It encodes CASSVAGHEQFF.

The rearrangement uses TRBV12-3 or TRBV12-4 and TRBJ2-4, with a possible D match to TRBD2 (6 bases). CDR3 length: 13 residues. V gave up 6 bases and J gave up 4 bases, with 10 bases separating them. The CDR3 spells CASSPSGKNIQYF. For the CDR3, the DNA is TGTGCCAGCAGCCCCAGCGGGAAAAACATTCAGTACTTC.

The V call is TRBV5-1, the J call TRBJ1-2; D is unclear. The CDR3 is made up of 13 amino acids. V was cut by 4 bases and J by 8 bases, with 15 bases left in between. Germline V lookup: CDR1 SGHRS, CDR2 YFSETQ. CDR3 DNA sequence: TGCGCCAGCAGCCTAGACCGAGCGTGGGGCTACACCTTC. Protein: CASSLDRAWGYTF.

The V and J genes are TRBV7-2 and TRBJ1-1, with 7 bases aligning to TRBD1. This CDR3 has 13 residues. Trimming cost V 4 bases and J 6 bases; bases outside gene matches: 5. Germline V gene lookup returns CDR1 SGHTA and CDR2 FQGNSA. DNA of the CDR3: TGTGCCAGCAGCTCGACAGGGACCTCTGAAGCTTTCTTT. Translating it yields CASSSTGTSEAFF.

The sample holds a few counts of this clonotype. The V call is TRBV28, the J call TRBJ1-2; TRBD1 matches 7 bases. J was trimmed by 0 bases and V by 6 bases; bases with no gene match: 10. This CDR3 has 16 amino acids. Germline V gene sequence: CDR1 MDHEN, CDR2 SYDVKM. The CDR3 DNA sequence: TGTGCCAGCAGCCTAACGGGACAGCCCACTAACTATGGCTACACCTTC. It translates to CASSLTGQPTNYGYTF.

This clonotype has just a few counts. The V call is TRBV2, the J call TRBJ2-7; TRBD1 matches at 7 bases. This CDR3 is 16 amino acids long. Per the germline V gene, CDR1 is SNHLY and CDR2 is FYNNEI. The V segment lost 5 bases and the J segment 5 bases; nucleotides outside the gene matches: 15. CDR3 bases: TGTGCCAGCAGTTTCTTGGGTGGGGACAGTAGCCACGAGCAGTACTTC. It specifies CASSFLGGDSSHEQYF.

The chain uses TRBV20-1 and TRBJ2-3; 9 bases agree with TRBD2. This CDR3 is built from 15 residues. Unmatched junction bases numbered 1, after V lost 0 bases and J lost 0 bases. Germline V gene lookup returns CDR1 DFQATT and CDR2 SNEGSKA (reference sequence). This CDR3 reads CSARDSGGSTDTQYF. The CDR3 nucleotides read TGCAGTGCTAGAGATAGCGGGGGTAGCACAGATACGCAGTATTTT.

CDR3 nucleotides: TGTGCCAGCAGCTCGGAGGCGAGCGGCTACGGGTACAATGAGCAGTTCTTC. Amino acid sequence: CASSSEASGYGYNEQFF. The chain carries TRBV5-4 and TRBJ2-1, with D possibly matching TRBD2 (5 bases). The CDR3 spans 17 residues. Germline values: CDR1 SGHNT, CDR2 YYREEE (reference sequence). V was clipped by 3 bases and J by 4 bases, with 20 bases between them.

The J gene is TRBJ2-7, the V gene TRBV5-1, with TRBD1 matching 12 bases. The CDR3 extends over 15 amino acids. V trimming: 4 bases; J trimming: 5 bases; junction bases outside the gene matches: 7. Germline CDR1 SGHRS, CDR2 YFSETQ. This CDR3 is CASSPRDRGRDEQYF. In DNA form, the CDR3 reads TGCGCCAGCAGCCCCCGGGACAGGGGGCGAGACGAGCAGTACTTC.

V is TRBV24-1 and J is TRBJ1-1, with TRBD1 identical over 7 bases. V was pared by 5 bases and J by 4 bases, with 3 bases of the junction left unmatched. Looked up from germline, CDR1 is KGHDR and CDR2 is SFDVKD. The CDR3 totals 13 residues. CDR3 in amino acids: CATSVAGGTEAFF. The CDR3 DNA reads TGTGCCACCAGTGTGGCAGGGGGCACTGAAGCTTTCTTT.

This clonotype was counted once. The CDR3 reads CASGLVLGANTGELFF. The CDR3 coding sequence is TGTGCTAGTGGTTTGGTACTAGGAGCGAACACCGGGGAGCTGTTTTTT. This rearrangement joins TRBV12-5 to TRBJ2-2, with D possibly matching TRBD2 (5 bases). The germline V and J ends were trimmed by 0 bases and 0 bases, with 8 bases remaining between them. The CDR3 has 16 residues. Germline CDR1 reads LGHNT; CDR2 reads FRNRAP.

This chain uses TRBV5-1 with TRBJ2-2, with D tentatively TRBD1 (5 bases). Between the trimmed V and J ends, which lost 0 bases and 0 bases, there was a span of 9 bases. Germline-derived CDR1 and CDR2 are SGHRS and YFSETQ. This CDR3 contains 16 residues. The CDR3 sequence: CASSLGQIANTGELFF. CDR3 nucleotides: TGCGCCAGCAGCTTGGGACAGATCGCGAACACCGGGGAGCTGTTTTTT. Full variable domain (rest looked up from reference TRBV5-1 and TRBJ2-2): KAGVTQTPRYLIKTRGQQVTLSCSPISGHRSVSWYQQTPGQGLQFLFEYFSETQRNKGNFPGRFSGRQFSNSRSEMNVSTLELGDSALYLCASSLGQIANTGELFFGEGSRLTVL.

The CDR3 coding sequence is TGTGCCAGTAGTATGAACGGCGAGGACAGGGGGGCGATTGGCTACACCTTC. Translating it yields CASSMNGEDRGAIGYTF. V is TRBV19 and J is TRBJ1-2, with TRBD1 matching over 10 bases. This CDR3 has 17 residues. The trim removed 3 bases at V and 7 bases at J, leaving 14 bases unmatched. Germline CDR1 LNHDA, CDR2 SQIVND (reference sequence).

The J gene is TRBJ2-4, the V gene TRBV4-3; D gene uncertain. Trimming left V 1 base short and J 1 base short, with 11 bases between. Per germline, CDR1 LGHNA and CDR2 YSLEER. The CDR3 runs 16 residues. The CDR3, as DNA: TGCGCCAGCAGCCAAGGCGCCGACTCGGCCAAAAACATTCAGTACTTC. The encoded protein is CASSQGADSAKNIQYF.

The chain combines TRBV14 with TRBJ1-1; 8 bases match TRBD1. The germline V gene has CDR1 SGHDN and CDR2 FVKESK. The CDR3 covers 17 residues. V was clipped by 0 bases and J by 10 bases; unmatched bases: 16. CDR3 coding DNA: TGTGCCAGCAGCCAAGATCGAGACAGGGGCTGGTCCCGAACAGCTTTCTTT. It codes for CASSQDRDRGWSRTAFF.